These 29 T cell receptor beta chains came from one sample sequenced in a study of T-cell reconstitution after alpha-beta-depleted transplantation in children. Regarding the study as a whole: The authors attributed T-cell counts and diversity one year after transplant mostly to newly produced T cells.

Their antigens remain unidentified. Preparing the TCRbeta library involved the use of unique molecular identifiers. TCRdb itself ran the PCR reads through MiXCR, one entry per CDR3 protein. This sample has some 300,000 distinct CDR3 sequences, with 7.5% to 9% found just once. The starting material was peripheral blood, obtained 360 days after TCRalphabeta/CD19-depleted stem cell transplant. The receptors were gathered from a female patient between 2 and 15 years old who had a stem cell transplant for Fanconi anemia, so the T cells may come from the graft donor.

The CDR3: CASSSSVGKVNNEQFF. The CDR3, as DNA: TGTGCCAGCTCAAGCTCCGTAGGGAAAGTAAACAATGAGCAGTTCTTC. The rearrangement joins TRBV18 to TRBJ2-1; D ambiguous. There are 16 residues in the CDR3. The germline gives CDR1 KGHSH, CDR2 LQKENI. With 5 bases removed from V and 5 bases from J, the gap between germline ends came to 19 bases.

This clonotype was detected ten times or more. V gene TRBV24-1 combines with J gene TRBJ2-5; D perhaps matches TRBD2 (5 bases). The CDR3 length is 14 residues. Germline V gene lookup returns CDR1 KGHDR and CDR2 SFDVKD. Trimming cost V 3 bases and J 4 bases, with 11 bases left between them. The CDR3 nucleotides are TGTGCCACCAGTGATACGGGGAGTGGAGAGACCCAGTACTTC. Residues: CATSDTGSGETQYF.

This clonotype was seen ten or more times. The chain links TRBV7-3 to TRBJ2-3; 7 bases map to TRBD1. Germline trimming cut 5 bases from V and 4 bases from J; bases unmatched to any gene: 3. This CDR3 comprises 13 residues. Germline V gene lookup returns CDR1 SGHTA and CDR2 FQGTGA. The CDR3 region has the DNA TGTGCCAGCAGCCTCCAGGGGGCAGATACGCAGTATTTT. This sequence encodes CASSLQGADTQYF. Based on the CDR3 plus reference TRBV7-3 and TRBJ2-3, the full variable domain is GAGVSQTPSNKVTEKGKYVELRCDPISGHTALYWYRQSLGQGPEFLIYFQGTGAADDSGLPNDRFFAVRPEGSVSTLKIQRTERGDSAVYLCASSLQGADTQYFGPGTRLTVL.

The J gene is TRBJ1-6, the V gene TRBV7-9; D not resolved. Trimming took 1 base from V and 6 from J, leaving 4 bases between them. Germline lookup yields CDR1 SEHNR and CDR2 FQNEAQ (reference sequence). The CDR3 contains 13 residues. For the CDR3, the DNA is TGTGCCAGCAGCTTAGATGGTAATTCACCCCTCCACTTT. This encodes CASSLDGNSPLHF.

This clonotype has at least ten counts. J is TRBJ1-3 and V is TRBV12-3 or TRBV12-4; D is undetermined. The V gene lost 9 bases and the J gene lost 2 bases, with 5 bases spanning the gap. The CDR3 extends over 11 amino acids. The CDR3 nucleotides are TGTGCCAGTACTACTGGAAACACCATATATTTT. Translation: CASTTGNTIYF.

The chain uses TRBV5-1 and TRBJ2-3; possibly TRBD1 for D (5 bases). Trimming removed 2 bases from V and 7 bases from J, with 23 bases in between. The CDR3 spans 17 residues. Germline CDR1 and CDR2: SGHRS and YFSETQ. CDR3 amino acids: CASSFLSPRQSPNTQYF. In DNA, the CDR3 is TGCGCCAGCAGCTTTTTATCCCCGAGACAGTCCCCCAATACGCAGTATTTT.

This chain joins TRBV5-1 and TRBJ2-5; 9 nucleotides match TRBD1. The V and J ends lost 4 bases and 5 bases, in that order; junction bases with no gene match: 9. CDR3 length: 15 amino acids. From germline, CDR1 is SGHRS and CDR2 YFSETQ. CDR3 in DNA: TGCGCCAGCAGCACACAAACAGGGGGCCTGGAGACCCAGTACTTC. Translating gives CASSTQTGGLETQYF. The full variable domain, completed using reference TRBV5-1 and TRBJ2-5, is KAGVTQTPRYLIKTRGQQVTLSCSPISGHRSVSWYQQTPGQGLQFLFEYFSETQRNKGNFPGRFSGRQFSNSRSEMNVSTLELGDSALYLCASSTQTGGLETQYFGPGTRLLVL.

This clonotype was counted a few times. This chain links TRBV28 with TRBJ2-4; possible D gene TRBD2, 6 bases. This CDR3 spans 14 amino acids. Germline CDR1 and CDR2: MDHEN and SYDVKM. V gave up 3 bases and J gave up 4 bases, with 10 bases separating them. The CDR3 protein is CASSFGTVKNIQYF. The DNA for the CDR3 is TGTGCCAGCAGTTTTGGGACTGTTAAAAACATTCAGTACTTC.

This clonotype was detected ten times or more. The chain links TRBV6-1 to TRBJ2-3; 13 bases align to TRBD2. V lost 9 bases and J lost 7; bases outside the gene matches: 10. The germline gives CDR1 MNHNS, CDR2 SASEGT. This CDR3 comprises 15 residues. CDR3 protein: CASLGTSGDTYTQYF. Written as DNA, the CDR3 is TGTGCCAGTCTTGGGACTAGCGGGGACACCTATACGCAGTATTTT.

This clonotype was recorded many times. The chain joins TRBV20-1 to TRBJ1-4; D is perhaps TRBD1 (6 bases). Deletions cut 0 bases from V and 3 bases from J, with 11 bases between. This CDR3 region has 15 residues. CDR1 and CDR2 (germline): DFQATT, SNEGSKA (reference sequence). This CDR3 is CSARDYRVSNEKLFF. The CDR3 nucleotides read TGCAGTGCTAGAGATTACAGGGTGTCTAATGAAAAACTGTTTTTT.

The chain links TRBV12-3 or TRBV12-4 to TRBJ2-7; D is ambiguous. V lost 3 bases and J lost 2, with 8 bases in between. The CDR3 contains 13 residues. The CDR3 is CASSFGSTYEQYV. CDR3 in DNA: TGTGCCAGCAGTTTCGGTTCTACCTACGAGCAGTACGTC.

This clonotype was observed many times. CDR3 amino acids: CASSFAGIPGELFF. CDR3 DNA: TGCGCCAGCAGCTTTGCCGGGATTCCCGGGGAGCTGTTTTTT. The rearrangement joins TRBV5-1 to TRBJ2-2; D might be TRBD2 (5 bases). The germline CDR1 and CDR2 sequences are SGHRS and YFSETQ. The germline V and J ends were trimmed by 2 bases and 6 bases, with 11 bases remaining between them. CDR3 size: 14 residues.

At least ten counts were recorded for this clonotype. The CDR3 reads CASSLGTGGGSYNEQFF. The CDR3 bases are TGTGCCAGCAGTTTGGGGACAGGGGGCGGGTCCTACAATGAGCAGTTCTTC. The chain links TRBV27 to TRBJ2-1, with TRBD1 matching 12 bases. Germline CDR1 reads MNHEY; CDR2 reads SMNVEV (reference sequence). V shed 3 bases and J 1 base; nucleotides not matched to a gene: 4. CDR3 length: 17 residues.

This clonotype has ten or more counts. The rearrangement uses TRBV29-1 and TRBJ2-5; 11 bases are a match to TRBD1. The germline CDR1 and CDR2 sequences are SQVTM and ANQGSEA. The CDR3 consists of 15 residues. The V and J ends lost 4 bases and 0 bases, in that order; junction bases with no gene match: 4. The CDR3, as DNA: TGCAGCGTTGTATGGGACAGGGGGTACCAAGAGACCCAGTACTTC. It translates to CSVVWDRGYQETQYF.

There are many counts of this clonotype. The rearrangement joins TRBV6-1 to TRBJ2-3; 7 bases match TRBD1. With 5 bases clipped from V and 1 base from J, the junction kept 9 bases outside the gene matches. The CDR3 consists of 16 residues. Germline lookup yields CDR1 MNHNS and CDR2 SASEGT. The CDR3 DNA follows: TGTGCCAGCAGTCTCCTAGGGGGCGCGGGCACAGATACGCAGTATTTT. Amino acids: CASSLLGGAGTDTQYF.

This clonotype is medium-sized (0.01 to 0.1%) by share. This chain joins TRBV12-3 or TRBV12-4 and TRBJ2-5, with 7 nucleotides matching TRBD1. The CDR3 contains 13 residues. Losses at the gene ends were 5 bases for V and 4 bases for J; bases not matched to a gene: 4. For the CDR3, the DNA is TGTGCCAGCAGTCCGGGACAGTTAGAGACCCAGTACTTC. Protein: CASSPGQLETQYF.

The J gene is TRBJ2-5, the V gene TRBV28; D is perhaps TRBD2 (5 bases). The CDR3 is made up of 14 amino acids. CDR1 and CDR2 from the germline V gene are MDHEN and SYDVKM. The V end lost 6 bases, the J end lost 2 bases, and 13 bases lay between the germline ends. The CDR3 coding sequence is TGTGCCAGCAGACCCCTAGGCGGGCAAGAGACCCAGTACTTC. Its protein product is CASRPLGGQETQYF.

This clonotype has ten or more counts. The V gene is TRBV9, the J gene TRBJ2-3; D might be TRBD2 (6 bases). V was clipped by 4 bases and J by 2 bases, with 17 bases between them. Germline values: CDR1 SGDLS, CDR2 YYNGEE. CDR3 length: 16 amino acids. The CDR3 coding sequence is TGTGCCAGCAGCACCCTCGGCCGGGGGAACACAGATACGCAGTATTTT. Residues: CASSTLGRGNTDTQYF.

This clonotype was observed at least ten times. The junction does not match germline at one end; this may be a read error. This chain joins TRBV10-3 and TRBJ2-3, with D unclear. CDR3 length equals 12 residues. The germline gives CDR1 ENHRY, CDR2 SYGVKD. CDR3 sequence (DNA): TGTGCCATCAGGGAGTTAGGAGATACGCAGTATTTT. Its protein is CAIRELGDTQYF.

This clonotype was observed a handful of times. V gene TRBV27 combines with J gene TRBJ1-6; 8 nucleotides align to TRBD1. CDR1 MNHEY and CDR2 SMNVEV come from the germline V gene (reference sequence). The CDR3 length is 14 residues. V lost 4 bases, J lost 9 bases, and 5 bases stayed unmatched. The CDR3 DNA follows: TGTGCCAGCAGTTCAGACAGGGGAGGTTCACCCCTCCACTTT. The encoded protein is CASSSDRGGSPLHF.

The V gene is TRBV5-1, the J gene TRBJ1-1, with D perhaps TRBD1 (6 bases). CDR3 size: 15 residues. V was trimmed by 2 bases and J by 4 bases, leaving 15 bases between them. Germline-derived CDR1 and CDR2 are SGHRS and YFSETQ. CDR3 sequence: CASSFNSGQITEAFF. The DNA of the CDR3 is TGCGCCAGCAGCTTCAACTCAGGACAGATCACTGAAGCTTTCTTT. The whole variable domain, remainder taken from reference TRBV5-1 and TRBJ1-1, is KAGVTQTPRYLIKTRGQQVTLSCSPISGHRSVSWYQQTPGQGLQFLFEYFSETQRNKGNFPGRFSGRQFSNSRSEMNVSTLELGDSALYLCASSFNSGQITEAFFGQGTRLTVV.

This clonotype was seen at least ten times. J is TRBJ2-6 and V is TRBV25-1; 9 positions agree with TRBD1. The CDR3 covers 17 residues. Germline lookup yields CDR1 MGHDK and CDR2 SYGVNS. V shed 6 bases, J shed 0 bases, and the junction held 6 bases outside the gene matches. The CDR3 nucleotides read TGTGCCAGCAGCCCGACAGGGGGAGGCTCTGGGGCCAACGTCCTGACTTTC. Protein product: CASSPTGGGSGANVLTF.

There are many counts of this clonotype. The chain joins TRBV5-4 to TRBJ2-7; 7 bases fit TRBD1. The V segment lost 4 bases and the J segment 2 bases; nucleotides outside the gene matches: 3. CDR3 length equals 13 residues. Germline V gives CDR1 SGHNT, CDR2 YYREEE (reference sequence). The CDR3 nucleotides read TGTGCCAGCAGCCGAGGACAGGCCTACGAGCAGTACTTC. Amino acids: CASSRGQAYEQYF.

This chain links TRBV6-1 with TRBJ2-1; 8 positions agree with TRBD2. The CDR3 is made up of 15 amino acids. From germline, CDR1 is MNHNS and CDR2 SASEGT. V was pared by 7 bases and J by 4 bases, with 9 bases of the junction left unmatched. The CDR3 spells CASTLPVAGYNEQFF. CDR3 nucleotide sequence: TGTGCCAGCACCCTTCCGGTAGCGGGATACAATGAGCAGTTCTTC.

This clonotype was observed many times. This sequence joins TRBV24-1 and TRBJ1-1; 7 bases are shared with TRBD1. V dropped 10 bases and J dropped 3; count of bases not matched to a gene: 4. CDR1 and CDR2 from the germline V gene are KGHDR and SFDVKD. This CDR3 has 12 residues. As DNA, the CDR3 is TGTGCCACGAGACAGGGAGACACTGAAGCTTTCTTT. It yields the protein CATRQGDTEAFF.

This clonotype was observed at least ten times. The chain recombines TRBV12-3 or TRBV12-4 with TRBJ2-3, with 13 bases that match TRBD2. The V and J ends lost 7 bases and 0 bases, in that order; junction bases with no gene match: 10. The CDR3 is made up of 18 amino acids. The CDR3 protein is CASTRRLAGGVSTDTQYF. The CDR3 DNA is TGTGCCAGCACCCGTAGACTAGCGGGAGGAGTGAGCACAGATACGCAGTATTTT.

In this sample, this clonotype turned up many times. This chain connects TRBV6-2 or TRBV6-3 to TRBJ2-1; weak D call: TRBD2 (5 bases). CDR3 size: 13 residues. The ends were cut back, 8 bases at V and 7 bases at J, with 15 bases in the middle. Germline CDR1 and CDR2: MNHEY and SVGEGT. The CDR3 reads CASSYIGMNEQFF. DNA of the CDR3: TGTGCCAGCTCCTACATCGGGATGAATGAGCAGTTCTTC.

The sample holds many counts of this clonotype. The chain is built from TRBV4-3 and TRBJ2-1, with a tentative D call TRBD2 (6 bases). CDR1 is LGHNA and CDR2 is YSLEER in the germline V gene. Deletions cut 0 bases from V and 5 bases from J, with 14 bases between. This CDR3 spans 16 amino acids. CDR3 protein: CASSQDTEGRDNEQFF. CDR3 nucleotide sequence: TGCGCCAGCAGCCAAGATACGGAGGGGCGAGACAATGAGCAGTTCTTC.

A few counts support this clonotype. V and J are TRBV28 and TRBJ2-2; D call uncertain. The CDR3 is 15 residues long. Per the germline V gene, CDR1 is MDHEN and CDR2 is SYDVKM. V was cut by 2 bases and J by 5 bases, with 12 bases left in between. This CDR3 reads CASSLKGIGTGELFF. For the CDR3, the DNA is TGTGCCAGCAGTTTAAAAGGGATAGGGACCGGGGAGCTGTTTTTT.